The 31 T cell receptor beta chains below come from one sample, sequenced in a study of T-cell memory formation after mild COVID-19. Using its own MiXCR run on the 5' RACE reads, TCRdb lists one record per CDR3 protein. This table holds hundreds of thousands of distinct CDR3 sequences, about a fifth found once. Source material: PBMCs or a T cell subset sorted from them (not recorded which). The source of these receptors is an adult woman who had mild COVID-19 (a few samples of this study predate the infection). Cell type and time point are not known.

V gene TRBV7-8 combines with J gene TRBJ2-7, with D perhaps matching TRBD1 (5 bases). Trimming pared 0 bases from V and 3 bases from J, leaving 12 bases between. Germline V gives CDR1 SGHVS, CDR2 FQNEAQ. CDR3 length: 15 residues. The CDR3 DNA is TGTGCCAGCAGCTTAGCGCGCCAGGGCATCTACGAGCAGTACTTC. Translating gives CASSLARQGIYEQYF.

The chain is built from TRBV4-2 and TRBJ2-5; D is perhaps TRBD2 (7 bases). The CDR3 contains 15 residues. Germline values: CDR1 LGHNA, CDR2 YNFKEQ. Trimming took 4 bases from V and 5 from J, leaving 17 bases between them. CDR3 sequence reads: CASSLPEGGLETQYF. The CDR3 DNA follows: TGTGCCAGCAGCCTCCCAGAGGGGGGGCTTGAGACCCAGTACTTC.

There are a few counts of this clonotype. This chain joins TRBV18 and TRBJ2-2; D is unclear. Germline V gene lookup returns CDR1 KGHSH and CDR2 LQKENI. V was shortened by 2 bases and J by 2 bases, with 9 bases between the two germline ends. The CDR3 is 15 residues long. The CDR3: CASSPGQLNTGELFF. Written as DNA, the CDR3 is TGTGCCAGCTCACCAGGGCAGCTTAACACCGGGGAGCTGTTTTTT.

This clonotype was detected once. The chain recombines TRBV12-3 or TRBV12-4 with TRBJ2-7; perhaps TRBD1 as D (5 bases). The CDR3 runs to 15 residues. Trimming left V 5 bases short and J 1 base short, with 15 bases between. The CDR3 region is CASSRQGLASYEQYF. The DNA of the CDR3 is TGTGCCAGCAGTAGGCAGGGCCTCGCGTCCTACGAGCAGTACTTC.

The rearrangement uses TRBV5-1 and TRBJ2-1; D gene unclear. Germline CDR1 SGHRS, CDR2 YFSETQ. The V end lost 1 base, the J end lost 6 bases, and 8 bases lay between the germline ends. There are 13 residues in the CDR3. In DNA, the CDR3 is TGCGCCAGCAGCTTGATCGTGGGCAATGAGCAGTTCTTC. It is translated as CASSLIVGNEQFF.

Only a few counts were recorded for this clonotype. This sequence joins TRBV7-2 and TRBJ2-1; D possibly corresponds to TRBD2 (6 bases). V was clipped by 6 bases and J by 1 base, with 13 bases between them. Germline lookup yields CDR1 SGHTA and CDR2 FQGNSA. The CDR3 consists of 15 residues. For the CDR3, the DNA is TGTGCCAGCAGGGCCGGGACTGGATCCTACAATGAGCAGTTCTTC. Protein sequence: CASRAGTGSYNEQFF.

This clonotype was seen a handful of times. The V call is TRBV7-2, the J call TRBJ1-3; D is perhaps TRBD1 (5 bases). V lost 0 bases to trimming and J lost 9 bases, with 18 bases between them. This CDR3 comprises 16 residues. Germline assignment: CDR1 SGHTA and CDR2 FQGNSA. The CDR3 nucleotides read TGTGCCAGCAGCTTAGCGATGGGGGTCGGGAAGAGCACCATATATTTT. The encoded protein is CASSLAMGVGKSTIYF.

Here the CDR3 reads CASSPGRIAKNIQYF. Here the CDR3 DNA reads TGTGCCAGCAGCCCCGGACGGATAGCCAAAAACATTCAGTACTTC. The chain has TRBV11-2 and TRBJ2-4, with unresolved D. This CDR3 contains 15 residues. From germline, CDR1 is SGHAT and CDR2 FQNNGV. Trimming pared 5 bases from V and 0 bases from J, leaving 11 bases between. Using reference TRBV11-2 and TRBJ2-4 for the parts outside the CDR3, the full variable domain is EAGVAQSPRYKIIEKRQSVAFWCNPISGHATLYWYQQILGQGPKLLIQFQNNGVVDDSQLPKDRFSAERLKGVDSTLKIQPAKLEDSAVYLCASSPGRIAKNIQYFGAGTRLSVL.

In its sample, this clonotype was seen a few times. This rearrangement joins TRBV6-6 to TRBJ2-3; 7 bases are shared with TRBD2. Germline V gene lookup returns CDR1 MNHNY and CDR2 SVGAGI (reference sequence). CDR3 size: 15 residues. V was clipped by 8 bases and J by 0 bases; unmatched bases: 8. The CDR3 nucleotides read TGTGCCAGCGGAGAGCGGGGCCTTAGCACAGATACGCAGTATTTT. Translation gives CASGERGLSTDTQYF.

The rearrangement uses TRBV20-1 and TRBJ2-7; 7 bases are a match to TRBD2. Germline loops: CDR1 DFQATT, CDR2 SNEGSKA (reference sequence). This CDR3 is built from 15 residues. V lost 1 base, J lost 3 bases, and 9 bases stayed unmatched. The CDR3 loop is CSARGRGVIGYEQYF. CDR3 coding DNA: TGCAGTGCTAGAGGACGGGGGGTTATTGGCTACGAGCAGTACTTC.

There are a few counts of this clonotype. V usage is TRBV7-6 and J usage is TRBJ2-1; 7 nucleotides match TRBD2. The CDR3 contains 16 residues. Germline V lookup: CDR1 SGHVS, CDR2 FNYEAQ. Germline trimming cut 2 bases from V and 1 base from J; bases unmatched to any gene: 5. The CDR3 here is CASSLSAGRSYNEQFF. CDR3 bases: TGTGCCAGCAGCTTATCAGCGGGAAGGTCCTACAATGAGCAGTTCTTC.

The rearrangement uses TRBV6-5 and TRBJ1-1; D unclear. This CDR3 has 16 amino acids. V was pared by 4 bases and J by 0 bases, with 15 bases between. Germline V CDR1 and CDR2: MNHEY, SVGAGI. Written as DNA, the CDR3 is TGTGCCAGCAGTTTAAACCGACCGACGGTGAACACTGAAGCTTTCTTT. This translates into CASSLNRPTVNTEAFF.

This clonotype was picked up many times. The V and J genes are TRBV5-1 and TRBJ2-1; 10 nucleotides match TRBD2. The germline V gene has CDR1 SGHRS and CDR2 YFSETQ. The CDR3 runs 16 residues. Trimming took 0 bases from V and 1 from J; bases not matched to a gene: 1. The DNA for the CDR3 is TGCGCCAGCAGCTTGGTAGCGGGAGGTTCCTACAATGAGCAGTTCTTC. Protein sequence: CASSLVAGGSYNEQFF.

The genes are TRBV5-5 and TRBJ2-1; D may be TRBD2 (6 bases). Trimming cost V 1 base and J 8 bases, with 10 bases left between them. From germline, CDR1 is SGHKS and CDR2 YYEKEE (reference sequence). The CDR3 runs 13 residues. CDR3 sequence reads: CASSLRVADEQFF. The CDR3 nucleotides are TGTGCCAGCAGCTTGCGTGTAGCGGATGAGCAGTTCTTC.

This sequence joins TRBV24-1 and TRBJ2-3, with 7 bases identical to TRBD2. CDR1 KGHDR and CDR2 SFDVKD come from the germline V gene. The CDR3 has 16 residues. V shed 10 bases and J 2 bases; nucleotides not matched to a gene: 14. The CDR3 nucleotides read TGTGCCACTTCGGACCCCAGCGGGGCTTTCACAGATACGCAGTATTTT. The encoded protein is CATSDPSGAFTDTQYF.

This clonotype was detected ten times or more. J is TRBJ2-1 and V is TRBV6-6; D remains ambiguous. CDR1 and CDR2 from the germline V gene are MNHNY and SVGAGI (reference sequence). V was cut by 10 bases and J by 5 bases, with 9 bases left in between. The CDR3 consists of 11 residues. DNA of the CDR3: TGTGCCACCTCTAGAAACAATGAGCAGTTCTTC. This translates into CATSRNNEQFF.

V gene TRBV9 combines with J gene TRBJ2-3; D is perhaps TRBD1 or TRBD2 (5 bases each). The ends were cut back, 3 bases at V and 4 bases at J, with 18 bases in the middle. Germline V gene sequence: CDR1 SGDLS, CDR2 YYNGEE. This CDR3 is built from 16 residues. The CDR3 region is CASSGTGPPRADTQYF. The CDR3, as DNA: TGTGCCAGCAGCGGAACGGGACCCCCCAGGGCAGATACGCAGTATTTT. Variable domain in full (rest from reference TRBV9 and TRBJ2-3): DSGVTQTPKHLITATGQRVTLRCSPRSGDLSVYWYQQSLDQGLQFLIQYYNGEERAKGNILERFSAQQFPDLHSELNLSSLELGDSALYFCASSGTGPPRADTQYFGPGTRLTVL.

This clonotype was detected a few times. V usage is TRBV3-1 and J usage is TRBJ2-5; 7 bases agree with TRBD2. After removal of 8 bases from V and 5 bases from J, the junction contained 11 bases not matched to a gene. The CDR3 length is 14 residues. Germline V gives CDR1 LGHDT, CDR2 YNNKEL (reference sequence). Here the CDR3 reads CASRPRGGTETQYF. As DNA, the CDR3 is TGTGCCAGCCGCCCTAGGGGAGGGACGGAGACCCAGTACTTC.

This sequence joins TRBV7-2 and TRBJ1-4, with 11 bases lining up with TRBD1. The CDR3 has 15 residues. In germline, CDR1 is SGHTA, CDR2 FQGNSA. J gave up 8 bases and V 1 base, and 3 bases lay outside the gene matches. In nucleotides, the CDR3 is TGTGCCAGCAGCTTAGTTGGGACAGGGGGGGAAAAACTGTTTTTT. Protein sequence: CASSLVGTGGEKLFF.

The chain couples TRBV7-6 to TRBJ2-1; D assignment may be TRBD1 or TRBD2 (5 bases each). V dropped 5 bases and J dropped 9 bases, with 17 bases sitting between them. Germline CDR1 and CDR2: SGHVS and FNYEAQ. The CDR3 has 14 residues. In DNA form, the CDR3 reads TGTGCCAGCAGCCCGATCGGGGCCGTAGGTGAGCAGTTCTTC. It codes for CASSPIGAVGEQFF.

This clonotype was seen more than once but under ten times. The rearrangement links TRBV5-1 to TRBJ2-6; D gene uncertain. Deletions cut 7 bases from V and 0 bases from J, with 11 bases between. Germline assignment: CDR1 SGHRS and CDR2 YFSETQ. The CDR3 is 15 residues long. CDR3 residues: CASATSSSGANVLTF. The DNA for the CDR3 is TGCGCCAGCGCCACCTCTAGCTCTGGGGCCAACGTCCTGACTTTC.

This clonotype was observed a few times. As DNA, the CDR3 is TGCGCCAGCAGCCAAGAATCGATACGATTCCTTAGCGGGAAAACAGATACGCAGTATTTT. Translation: CASSQESIRFLSGKTDTQYF. This chain uses TRBV4-3 with TRBJ2-3; 8 positions agree with TRBD2. This CDR3 contains 20 residues. V lost 0 bases and J lost 3; bases outside the gene matches: 17. Germline V lookup: CDR1 LGHNA, CDR2 YSLEER.

This clonotype appeared a few times. The V and J genes are TRBV12-3 or TRBV12-4 and TRBJ2-1; the D gene is possibly TRBD2 (6 bases). The CDR3 length is 15 residues. The germline V and J ends were trimmed by 5 bases and 8 bases, with 19 bases remaining between them. For the CDR3, the DNA is TGTGCCAGCAGTCCGGAGGGGTGGCTAATGGATGAGCAGTTCTTC. Its translation: CASSPEGWLMDEQFF.

This sequence joins TRBV7-9 and TRBJ2-7; 14 bases agree with TRBD2. The CDR3 length is 16 residues. The germline V gene has CDR1 SEHNR and CDR2 FQNEAQ (reference sequence). With V trimmed by 5 bases and J by 7 bases, 10 bases remained unmatched. The CDR3 is CASSRGLAGGGGEQYF. In DNA, the CDR3 is TGTGCCAGCAGCCGCGGACTAGCGGGAGGCGGGGGAGAGCAGTACTTC.

There are a few counts of this clonotype. The chain couples TRBV12-3 or TRBV12-4 to TRBJ2-3, with a possible D match to TRBD2 (5 bases). Trimming stripped 2 bases from V and 4 bases from J, with 7 bases between. The CDR3 sequence is 13 residues long. The CDR3 DNA follows: TGTGCCAGCAGTTTACGGGAACCAGATACGCAGTATTTT. It is translated as CASSLREPDTQYF.

The chain recombines TRBV19 with TRBJ2-7, with D possibly TRBD1 on 6 matching bases. This CDR3 has 15 amino acids. Germline CDR1 reads LNHDA; CDR2 reads SQIVND (reference sequence). With 3 bases removed from V and 6 bases from J, the gap between germline ends came to 18 bases. CDR3 nucleotides: TGTGCCAGTAGTATCTCACAGGGAACGCGGGTCGAGCAGTACTTC. Translated: CASSISQGTRVEQYF.

Only a few counts were recorded for this clonotype. The CDR3 bases are TGTGCCAGCAGCTTAGGGAGGGGACTAGTCGCCCAAGAGACCCAGTACTTC. Its protein is CASSLGRGLVAQETQYF. The chain couples TRBV7-9 to TRBJ2-5, with 8 bases aligning to TRBD2. Trimming took 1 base from V and 1 from J; bases not matched to a gene: 8. This CDR3 is 17 amino acids long. Germline values: CDR1 SEHNR, CDR2 FQNEAQ (reference sequence).

This clonotype was seen a few times. V usage is TRBV7-2 and J usage is TRBJ2-1; 13 nucleotides match TRBD2. Germline CDR1 and CDR2: SGHTA and FQGNSA. This CDR3 contains 17 residues. The trim removed 5 bases at V and 4 bases at J, leaving 8 bases unmatched. CDR3 in amino acids: CASSPQGTSGNYNEQFF. Written as DNA, the CDR3 is TGTGCCAGCAGCCCCCAGGGGACTAGCGGGAATTACAATGAGCAGTTCTTC.

This clonotype was picked up many times. The chain recombines TRBV12-5 with TRBJ2-7, with D perhaps assigned TRBD1 or TRBD2 (5 bases each). There are 16 residues in the CDR3. Germline V lookup: CDR1 LGHNT, CDR2 FRNRAP. V was clipped by 0 bases and J by 0 bases, with 12 bases between them. CDR3 sequence: CASGLVTGGYSYEQYF. Written as DNA, the CDR3 is TGTGCTAGTGGTTTGGTCACAGGAGGTTACTCCTACGAGCAGTACTTC.

This clonotype was detected a few times. The gene calls are TRBV7-3 and TRBJ2-5; D possibly corresponds to TRBD1 (6 bases). The CDR3 has 13 amino acids. Trimming removed 5 bases from V and 7 bases from J, with 14 bases in between. Germline assignment: CDR1 SGHTA and CDR2 FQGTGA. Here the CDR3 DNA reads TGTGCCAGCAGCCAAACAGGGATACGGACCCAGTACTTC. This translates into CASSQTGIRTQYF.

This clonotype was counted between two and nine times. V and J are TRBV5-4 and TRBJ2-7; either TRBD1 or TRBD2 may fit D (5 bases each). The CDR3 covers 15 residues. Trimming left V 2 bases short and J 2 bases short, with 14 bases between. Germline V CDR1 and CDR2: SGHNT, YYREEE (reference sequence). The CDR3 protein is CASSFGTYTPYEQYF. In nucleotides, the CDR3 is TGTGCCAGCAGCTTCGGGACGTACACCCCCTACGAGCAGTACTTC. Combining the CDR3 with reference TRBV5-4 and TRBJ2-7 gives the whole variable domain ETGVTQSPTHLIKTRGQQVTLRCSSQSGHNTVSWYQQALGQGPQFIFQYYREEENGRGNFPPRFSGLQFPNYSSELNVNALELDDSALYLCASSFGTYTPYEQYFGPGTRLTVT.